Each of the 11 T cell receptor beta chains below was sequenced from the same sample in a study of CD4 T cells in relation to SARS-CoV-2 and coronaviruses. Antigens of these TCRs are unknown. Unexposed donor CD4+ T cells date from about 2011-2018, before the COVID-19 pandemic. After roughly 9 days of culture, CD4+ T cells were isolated. Sequencing was performed with immunoSEQ multiplex PCR; in TCRdb, only in-frame clones are kept and a portion is missing. The repertoire holds about 21,000 clones, with around 80% as singletons. Input material: CD4+ T cells from PBMCs, cultured in vitro. The receptors shown here come from a human donor in good health.

J is TRBJ1-2 and V is TRBV18; D gene unclear. Per germline, CDR1 KGHSH and CDR2 LQKENI. This CDR3 comprises 12 residues. Deletions cut 6 bases from V and 5 bases from J, with 10 bases between. DNA for the CDR3: TGTGCCAGCTCCCCAGGAGATTATGGCTACACCTTC. As protein: CASSPGDYGYTF.

This chain uses TRBV5-1 with TRBJ2-7; 7 bases agree with TRBD1. The V gene end was trimmed by 0 bases and the J gene end by 5 bases; junction bases not matched to a gene: 5. CDR1 is SGHRS, CDR2 YFSETQ, per germline. CDR3 size: 14 residues. The CDR3 bases are TGCGCCAGCAGCTTGGGACAGGGCGTAGACGAGCAGTACTTC. This sequence encodes CASSLGQGVDEQYF.

This clone was seen only a few times. The V gene is TRBV11-2, the J gene TRBJ1-6; D possibly corresponds to TRBD1 (5 bases). The CDR3 extends over 13 amino acids. The V and J ends lost 5 bases and 6 bases respectively, with 8 bases between them. CDR1 and CDR2 (germline): SGHAT, FQNNGV. The DNA for the CDR3 is TGTGCCAGCAGCCGACAGACTAATTCACCCCTCCACTTT. Amino acids: CASSRQTNSPLHF.

V is TRBV18 and J is TRBJ2-2; D remains ambiguous. Germline CDR1 is KGHSH and CDR2 is LQKENI. This CDR3 region has 14 residues. The ends were cut back, 2 bases at V and 1 base at J, with 5 bases in the middle. The CDR3 is CASSPTENTGELFF. CDR3 nucleotide sequence: TGTGCCAGCTCACCAACGGAGAACACCGGGGAGCTGTTTTTT. The complete variable domain, with remaining parts taken from reference TRBV18 and TRBJ2-2, reads NAGVMQNPRHLVRRRGQEARLRCSPMKGHSHVYWYRQLPEEGLKFMVYLQKENIIDESGMPKERFSAEFPKEGPSILRIQQVVRGDSAAYFCASSPTENTGELFFGEGSRLTVL.

This chain links TRBV7-2 with TRBJ2-1, with 7 bases matching TRBD2. V shed 1 base and J 6 bases; nucleotides not matched to a gene: 6. Germline V gene data show CDR1 as SGHTA and CDR2 as FQGNSA. The CDR3 loop spans 15 amino acids. The DNA for the CDR3 is TGTGCCAGCAGCTTAGATACCGGGACTATCAATGAGCAGTTCTTC. Encoded protein: CASSLDTGTINEQFF.

The J gene is TRBJ2-1, the V gene TRBV5-1; no definite D call. This CDR3 region has 13 residues. V was pared by 2 bases and J by 11 bases, with 14 bases between. Germline lookup yields CDR1 SGHRS and CDR2 YFSETQ. The CDR3 DNA reads TGCGCCAGCAGCTTAGCGACGCTCGGTCAGCAGTTCTTC. Translating gives CASSLATLGQQFF.

Only one count was recorded for this clone. The chain recombines TRBV9 with TRBJ2-1; 7 nucleotides line up with TRBD2. The CDR3 consists of 19 residues. J was trimmed by 5 bases and V by 0 bases; bases with no gene match: 17. Per germline, CDR1 SGDLS and CDR2 YYNGEE. CDR3 nucleotide sequence: TGTGCCAGCAGCGTAGGATGGGGCGGGAGTATGCGGATCGACAATGAGCAGTTCTTC. Translating gives CASSVGWGGSMRIDNEQFF.

The rearrangement uses TRBV5-1 and TRBJ2-3; the D gene is possibly TRBD2 (6 bases). Germline CDR1 SGHRS, CDR2 YFSETQ. The CDR3 contains 19 residues. V gave up 4 bases and J gave up 2 bases, with 26 bases separating them. The CDR3 region has the DNA TGCGCCAGCAGCCTTGGAAACCATGGGACTGGCGGATTCACAGATACGCAGTATTTT. This translates into CASSLGNHGTGGFTDTQYF.

This rearrangement joins TRBV4-1 to TRBJ2-1; a weak D match, TRBD1 (5 bases). Germline CDR1 is MGHRA and CDR2 is YSYEKL. CDR3 length equals 18 residues. The germline V and J ends were trimmed by 0 bases and 3 bases, with 18 bases remaining between them. The CDR3 DNA follows: TGCGCCAGCAGCCAAGATCGTCCAGGGTACCTACACTACAATGAGCAGTTCTTC. This translates into CASSQDRPGYLHYNEQFF.

This clone has a handful of counts. The chain joins TRBV2 to TRBJ2-5; D unresolved. This CDR3 comprises 12 residues. The V end was cut by 6 bases, the J end by 4 bases, with 9 bases between. The V gene's germline CDR1 is SNHLY and CDR2 FYNNEI. The CDR3 nucleotides read TGTGCCAGCAGACTCTTTCGAGAGACCCAGTACTTC. It is translated as CASRLFRETQYF.

The chain's CDR3 is CASSGPRAYNEQFF. DNA of the CDR3: TGTGCCAGCAGTGGCCCTCGAGCCTACAATGAGCAGTTCTTC. The chain employs TRBV2 and TRBJ2-1, with D unclear. V gave up 4 bases and J gave up 2 bases, with 9 bases separating them. This CDR3 comprises 14 residues. Germline V gene lookup returns CDR1 SNHLY and CDR2 FYNNEI.